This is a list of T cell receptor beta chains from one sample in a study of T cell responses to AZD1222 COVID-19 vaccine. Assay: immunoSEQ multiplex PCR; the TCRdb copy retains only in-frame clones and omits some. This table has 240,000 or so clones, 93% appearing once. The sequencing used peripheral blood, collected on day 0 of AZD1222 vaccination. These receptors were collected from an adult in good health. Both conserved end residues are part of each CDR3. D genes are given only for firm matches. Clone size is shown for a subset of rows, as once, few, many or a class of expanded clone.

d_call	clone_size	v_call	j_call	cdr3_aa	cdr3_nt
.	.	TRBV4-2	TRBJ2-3	CASSPTSWADTQYF	TGTGCCAGCAGCCCCACTAGTTGGGCAGATACGCAGTATTTT
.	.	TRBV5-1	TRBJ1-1	CASSRPGSANTEAFF	TGCGCCAGCAGCCGGCCCGGGTCGGCGAACACTGAAGCTTTCTTT
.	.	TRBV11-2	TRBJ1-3	CASSWAGVRNTIYF	TGTGCCAGCAGCTGGGCAGGGGTTAGAAACACCATATATTTT
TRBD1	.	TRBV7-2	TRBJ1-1	CASSLVMGQGAEAFF	TGTGCCAGCAGCTTAGTGATGGGACAGGGGGCTGAAGCTTTCTTT
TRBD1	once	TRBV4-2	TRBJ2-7	CASSQGHRGIHEQYF	TGTGCCAGCAGCCAAGGGCACAGGGGAATCCACGAGCAGTACTTC
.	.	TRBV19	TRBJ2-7	CASSMSHPRQVYEQYF	TGTGCCAGTAGTATGTCCCACCCCCGACAGGTCTACGAGCAGTACTTC
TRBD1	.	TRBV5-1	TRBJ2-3	CASSLEGAKDTQYF	TGCGCCAGCAGCTTGGAGGGGGCGAAAGATACGCAGTATTTT
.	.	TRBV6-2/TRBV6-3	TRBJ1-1	CASSWGRATEAFF	TGTGCCAGCAGTTGGGGACGGGCCACTGAAGCTTTCTTT
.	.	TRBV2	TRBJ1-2	CASSESFGVYTF	TGTGCCAGCAGTGAATCTTTTGGGGTCTACACCTTC
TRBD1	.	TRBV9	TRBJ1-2	CASSVARDRTYGYTF	TGTGCCAGCAGCGTAGCGAGGGACAGAACCTATGGCTACACCTTC
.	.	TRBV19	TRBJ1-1	CASSMSGSGTEAFF	TGTGCCAGTAGCATGTCAGGGAGTGGCACTGAAGCTTTCTTT
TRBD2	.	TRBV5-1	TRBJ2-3	CASSLGLAGGGTDTQYF	TGCGCCAGCAGCTTGGGACTAGCGGGAGGGGGCACAGATACGCAGTATTTT
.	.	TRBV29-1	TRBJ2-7	CSVGSAGGYEQYF	TGCAGCGTTGGATCAGCTGGAGGCTACGAGCAGTACTTC
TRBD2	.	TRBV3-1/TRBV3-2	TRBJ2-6	CASSQAASGTGTNVLTF	TGTGCCAGCAGCCAAGCGGCTAGCGGTACTGGGACCAACGTCCTGACTTTC
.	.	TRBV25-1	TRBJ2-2	CASSGRVGAGITGELFF	TGTGCCAGCAGTGGTAGGGTAGGTGCAGGGATAACCGGGGAGCTGTTTTTT
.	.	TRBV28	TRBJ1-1	CASSPPGTPYSSLADTEAFF	TGTGCCAGCAGTCCCCCTGGGACACCCTATTCAAGCTTGGCTGACACTGAAGCTTTCTTT
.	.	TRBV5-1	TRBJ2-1	CASSSSSRVYNEQFF	TGCGCCAGCAGCTCATCATCGCGGGTCTACAATGAGCAGTTCTTC
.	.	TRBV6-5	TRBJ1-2	CASTTRGGANYGYTF	TGTGCCAGCACCACTAGGGGGGGAGCTAACTATGGCTACACCTTC
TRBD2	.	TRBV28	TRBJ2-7	CASSPLAGFRYEQYF	TGTGCCAGCAGCCCCCTAGCGGGATTTCGCTACGAGCAGTACTTC
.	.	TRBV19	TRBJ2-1	CASTGWGDNEQFF	TGTGCCAGTACCGGGTGGGGGGACAATGAGCAGTTCTTC
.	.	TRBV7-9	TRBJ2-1	CASSLAAEQFF	TGTGCCAGCAGCTTAGCCGCGGAGCAGTTCTTC
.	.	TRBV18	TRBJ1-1	CASSPTGNTEAFF	TGTGCCAGCTCACCAACAGGCAACACTGAAGCTTTCTTT
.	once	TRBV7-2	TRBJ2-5	CASSLNSGPLQETQYF	TGTGCCAGCAGCTTAAATAGTGGGCCTCTACAAGAGACCCAGTACTTC
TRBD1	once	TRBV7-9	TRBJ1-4	CASSSTLTGDTEKLFF	TGTGCCAGCAGCTCAACCCTAACAGGGGACACTGAAAAACTGTTTTTT
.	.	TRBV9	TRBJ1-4	CASSVSWEGGEKLFF	TGTGCCAGCAGCGTATCCTGGGAGGGGGGTGAAAAACTGTTTTTT
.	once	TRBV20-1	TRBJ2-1	CSARARGEQFF	TGCAGTGCTAGGGCCAGAGGTGAGCAGTTCTTC
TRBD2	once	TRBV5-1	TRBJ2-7	CASSFRLAGGPHEQYF	TGCGCCAGCAGCTTTAGACTAGCGGGAGGGCCCCACGAGCAGTACTTC
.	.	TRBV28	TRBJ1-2	CASSPGFVYGYTF	TGTGCCAGCAGCCCAGGGTTCGTCTATGGCTACACCTTC
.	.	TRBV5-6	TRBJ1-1	CASSLQGVIEAFF	TGTGCCAGCAGCCTACAGGGCGTAATCGAAGCTTTCTTT
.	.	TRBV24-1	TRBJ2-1	CATSDLTVYNEQFF	TGTGCCACCAGTGATTTAACAGTCTACAATGAGCAGTTCTTC
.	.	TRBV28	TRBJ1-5	CASSRTVSNQPQHF	TGTGCCAGCAGCCGGACAGTTAGCAATCAGCCCCAGCATTTT
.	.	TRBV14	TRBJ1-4	CASSQDHTSEEKLFF	TGTGCCAGCAGCCAAGATCACACTAGCGAGGAAAAACTGTTTTTT
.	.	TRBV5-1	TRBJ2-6	CATAPVPGGISGANVLTF	TGCGCCACCGCGCCTGTCCCTGGGGGCATCTCTGGGGCCAACGTCCTGACTTTC
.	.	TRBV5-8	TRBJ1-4	CASSLVGRGDEKLFF	TGTGCCAGCAGCTTGGTCGGTAGGGGAGATGAAAAACTGTTTTTT
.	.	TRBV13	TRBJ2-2	CASAPTGAGGTGELFF	TGTGCCAGCGCTCCGACAGGGGCGGGAGGCACCGGGGAGCTGTTTTTT
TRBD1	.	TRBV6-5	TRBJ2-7	CASSDSGTVYEQYF	TGTGCCAGCAGCGACTCCGGGACAGTCTACGAGCAGTACTTC
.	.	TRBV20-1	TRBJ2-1	CICGGVGEQFF	TGCATATGTGGTGGGGTTGGAGAGCAGTTCTTC
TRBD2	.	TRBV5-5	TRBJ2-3	CASSSRLAGTDTQYF	TGTGCCAGCAGCTCTAGACTAGCGGGCACAGATACGCAGTATTTT
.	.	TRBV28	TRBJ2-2	CASSLGYRDTGELFF	TGTGCCAGCAGTTTAGGCTACAGGGACACCGGGGAGCTGTTTTTT
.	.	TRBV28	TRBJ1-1	CASSLKNRREAFF	TGTGCCAGCAGTTTAAAAAATAGGCGAGAAGCTTTCTTT
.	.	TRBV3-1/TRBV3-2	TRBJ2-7	CASSHTKRDEQYF	TGTGCCAGCAGCCATACTAAGCGGGACGAGCAGTACTTC
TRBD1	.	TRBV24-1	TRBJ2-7	CATIGRGEQYF	TGTGCCACCATTGGCAGGGGGGAGCAGTACTTC
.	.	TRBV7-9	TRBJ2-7	CASSLVGEQYF	TGTGCCAGCAGCTTAGTGGGGGAGCAGTACTTC
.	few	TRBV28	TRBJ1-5	CASIPDRNQPQHF	TGTGCCAGCATCCCTGACAGGAATCAGCCCCAGCATTTT
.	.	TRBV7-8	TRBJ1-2	CASADVAPRIGGYTF	TGTGCCAGCGCCGATGTGGCCCCTCGTATCGGGGGCTACACCTTC